This passage covers 24 T cell receptor beta chains from one sample sequenced in a study of OX40 agonist ivuxolimab in advanced cancers. Clones were sequenced by immunoSEQ multiplex PCR, and TCRdb holds only the in-frame ones, with some missing. Among approximately 78,000 clones, about 87% were seen once, and the ten largest hold under 1.1%. The specimen comprised CD4+ or CD8+ T cells sorted from blood, sampled in a trial of the OX40 agonist ivuxolimab. The receptors come from an adult with an advanced solid tumor such as melanoma, head and neck, liver or kidney cancer.

The chain carries TRBV10-3 and TRBJ2-1; D could derive from TRBD1 or TRBD2 (5 bases each). The CDR3 contains 12 residues. From germline, CDR1 is ENHRY and CDR2 SYGVKD. With 11 bases removed from V and 6 bases from J, the gap between germline ends came to 14 bases. CDR3: CAVMRGRNEQFF. The DNA of the CDR3 is TGTGCCGTAATGAGGGGCCGCAATGAGCAGTTCTTC.

This clone has more than one count but fewer than ten. In DNA, the CDR3 is TGTGCCAGAGACCTTAATTCAAGCTCCTACAATGAGCAGTTCTTC. Translated, it gives CARDLNSSSYNEQFF. The rearrangement uses TRBV9 and TRBJ2-1; D is unclear. Germline loops: CDR1 SGDLS, CDR2 YYNGEE. The V end was cut by 8 bases, the J end by 0 bases, with 15 bases between. The CDR3 has 15 amino acids. Drawing the rest from reference TRBV9 and TRBJ2-1, the complete variable domain is DSGVTQTPKHLITATGQRVTLRCSPRSGDLSVYWYQQSLDQGLQFLIQYYNGEERAKGNILERFSAQQFPDLHSELNLSSLELGDSALYFCARDLNSSSYNEQFFGPGTRLTVL.

This chain connects TRBV11-3 to TRBJ2-5; a weak D match, TRBD1 (7 bases). The CDR3 consists of 16 residues. The ends were cut back, 1 base at V and 0 bases at J, with 12 bases in the middle. Germline CDR1 is SGHNT and CDR2 is YENEEA. Written as DNA, the CDR3 is TGTGCCAGCAGCTTAGGGGCAGGGGGGTACCAAGAGACCCAGTACTTC. Encoded protein: CASSLGAGGYQETQYF.

The V gene is TRBV9, the J gene TRBJ1-1; D unclear. This CDR3 has 13 amino acids. Germline assignment: CDR1 SGDLS and CDR2 YYNGEE. V gave up 4 bases and J gave up 3 bases, with 10 bases separating them. CDR3 in amino acids: CASSLAPYTEAFF. CDR3 in DNA: TGTGCCAGCAGCCTAGCCCCATACACTGAAGCTTTCTTT.

This clone was seen only a few times. J is TRBJ2-4 and V is TRBV15; TRBD2 matches 8 bases. CDR3 length: 15 residues. CDR1 is LNHNV and CDR2 is YYDKDF in the germline V gene (reference sequence). V was pared by 1 base and J by 7 bases, with 6 bases of the junction left unmatched. The CDR3 is CATSRGGGGRNIQYF. CDR3 DNA: TGTGCCACCAGCAGAGGGGGGGGCGGGAGGAACATTCAGTACTTC.

This clone occurred once. The chain's CDR3 is CASSLGGAGAGNEQFF. The CDR3 DNA is TGTGCCAGCAGCTTAGGAGGAGCGGGGGCCGGGAATGAGCAGTTCTTC. The chain links TRBV7-2 to TRBJ2-1; 8 nucleotides match TRBD2. Germline V lookup: CDR1 SGHTA, CDR2 FQGNSA. With 1 base clipped from V and 7 bases from J, the junction kept 9 bases outside the gene matches. The CDR3 consists of 16 residues. Complete variable domain (other parts from reference TRBV7-2 and TRBJ2-1): GAGVSQSPSNKVTEKGKDVELRCDPISGHTALYWYRQSLGQGLEFLIYFQGNSAPDKSGLPSDRFSAERTGGSVSTLTIQRTQQEDSAVYLCASSLGGAGAGNEQFFGPGTRLTVL.

The rearrangement joins TRBV10-3 to TRBJ1-1; D remains ambiguous. The CDR3 spans 16 residues. Germline lookup yields CDR1 ENHRY and CDR2 SYGVKD. V was pared by 1 base and J by 6 bases, with 18 bases between. CDR3: CAISEYEFSMSPEAFF. The CDR3, as DNA: TGTGCCATCAGTGAGTATGAGTTTAGTATGAGCCCTGAAGCTTTCTTT.

V and J are TRBV7-6 and TRBJ2-5; D perhaps matches TRBD2 (6 bases). Germline V gene data show CDR1 as SGHVS and CDR2 as FNYEAQ. The ends were cut back, 0 bases at V and 7 bases at J, with 6 bases in the middle. The CDR3 loop spans 12 amino acids. CDR3 sequence (DNA): TGTGCCAGCAGCTTAGCCGGGGGGACCCAGTACTTC. Encoded protein: CASSLAGGTQYF.

The CDR3 region is CASSDIGTAGWTEAFF. The CDR3 DNA sequence: TGTGCCAGCAGTGATATAGGTACGGCAGGATGGACTGAAGCTTTCTTT. The V and J genes are TRBV28 and TRBJ1-1; D is undetermined. CDR3 length equals 16 residues. Germline CDR1 and CDR2: MDHEN and SYDVKM. V was pared by 5 bases and J by 5 bases, with 21 bases between.

The J gene is TRBJ1-4, the V gene TRBV7-2, with a possible D match to TRBD1 (5 bases). The CDR3 contains 16 residues. The V and J ends lost 2 bases and 4 bases respectively, with 14 bases between them. Germline CDR1 and CDR2: SGHTA and FQGNSA. The CDR3 region has the DNA TGTGCCAGCAGCTTAAATTTGGGGGTGATTAATGAAAAACTGTTTTTT. Amino acids: CASSLNLGVINEKLFF.

This chain uses TRBV12-5 with TRBJ2-2; D is ambiguous. V was trimmed by 0 bases and J by 8 bases, leaving 16 bases between them. Per germline, CDR1 LGHNT and CDR2 FRNRAP. The length of the CDR3 is 16 residues. The CDR3 coding sequence is TGTGCTAGTGGTTTGGTACTGAGTCAGATAATGGGGGAGCTGTTTTTT. Amino acid sequence: CASGLVLSQIMGELFF. The full variable domain, completed using reference TRBV12-5 and TRBJ2-2, is DARVTQTPRHKVTEMGQEVTMRCQPILGHNTVFWYRQTMMQGLELLAYFRNRAPLDDSGMPKDRFSAEMPDATLATLKIQPSEPRDSAVYFCASGLVLSQIMGELFFGEGSRLTVL.

The V and J genes are TRBV7-2 and TRBJ2-3; 10 nucleotides align to TRBD1. The CDR3 covers 14 residues. The ends lost 5 bases at V and 8 bases at J; junction bases unmatched: 7. Germline V gene data show CDR1 as SGHTA and CDR2 as FQGNSA. The CDR3: CASSLDRGVATQYF. In nucleotides, the CDR3 is TGTGCCAGCAGCCTGGACAGGGGGGTGGCTACGCAGTATTTT.

The chain recombines TRBV28 with TRBJ1-1, with 8 bases fitting TRBD1. The CDR3 totals 14 residues. Losses at the gene ends were 6 bases for V and 1 base for J; bases not matched to a gene: 4. CDR1 is MDHEN and CDR2 is SYDVKM in the germline V gene. The CDR3 region is CASRPTGGNTEAFF. Written as DNA, the CDR3 is TGTGCCAGCAGGCCAACAGGGGGGAACACTGAAGCTTTCTTT.

The chain uses TRBV29-1 and TRBJ2-1; possibly TRBD1 or TRBD2 for D (5 bases each). This CDR3 contains 13 residues. Germline CDR1 and CDR2: SQVTM and ANQGSEA. The V gene lost 4 bases and the J gene lost 9 bases, with 16 bases spanning the gap. The CDR3 sequence is CSVGPGTNSEQFF. The DNA of the CDR3 is TGCAGCGTTGGGCCCGGGACCAACAGTGAGCAGTTCTTC.

The chain couples TRBV19 to TRBJ2-1; D call uncertain. Germline assignment: CDR1 LNHDA and CDR2 SQIVND (reference sequence). CDR3 size: 17 residues. The V gene lost 4 bases and the J gene lost 5 bases, with 21 bases spanning the gap. CDR3 region: CASSTRPSWSFHNEQFF. The CDR3 bases are TGTGCCAGTAGTACCCGACCGAGTTGGTCGTTCCACAATGAGCAGTTCTTC. Filled out from reference TRBV19 and TRBJ2-1, the complete variable domain reads DGGITQSPKYLFRKEGQNVTLSCEQNLNHDAMYWYRQDPGQGLRLIYYSQIVNDFQKGDIAEGYSVSREKKESFPLTVTSAQKNPTAFYLCASSTRPSWSFHNEQFFGPGTRLTVL.

The V gene is TRBV7-2, the J gene TRBJ2-3; D unresolved. There are 14 residues in the CDR3. Trimming took 6 bases from V and 1 from J, leaving 11 bases between them. CDR1 is SGHTA and CDR2 is FQGNSA in the germline V gene. The CDR3 nucleotides read TGTGCCAGCAGACTCGGGCAGGGCACAGATACGCAGTATTTT. It yields the protein CASRLGQGTDTQYF.

The gene calls are TRBV9 and TRBJ1-1, with D possibly being TRBD1 (6 bases). Germline V lookup: CDR1 SGDLS, CDR2 YYNGEE. The CDR3 covers 13 residues. V was shortened by 0 bases and J by 5 bases, with 8 bases between the two germline ends. The CDR3 loop reads CASSVEGGTEAFF. The DNA of the CDR3 is TGTGCCAGCAGCGTAGAAGGGGGGACTGAAGCTTTCTTT.

The CDR3 spells CASSYKPHRGGDTQYF. CDR3 nucleotide sequence: TGTGCCAGCAGTTACAAACCCCACAGGGGTGGGGATACGCAGTATTTT. The chain combines TRBV6-5 with TRBJ2-3, with 7 bases aligning to TRBD1. The CDR3 runs to 16 residues. V trimming: 2 bases; J trimming: 6 bases; junction bases outside the gene matches: 11. The germline CDR1 and CDR2 sequences are MNHEY and SVGAGI.

This chain connects TRBV18 to TRBJ2-7; tentative D call: TRBD1 (5 bases). The CDR3 extends over 15 amino acids. Germline V gene sequence: CDR1 KGHSH, CDR2 LQKENI. The ends were cut back, 2 bases at V and 6 bases at J, with 17 bases in the middle. The CDR3 sequence: CASSPSQGEMGEQYF. The CDR3 nucleotides read TGTGCCAGCTCACCATCCCAGGGTGAAATGGGCGAGCAGTACTTC.

This rearrangement joins TRBV23-1 to TRBJ1-1; D is unclear. TRBV23-1 is designated an ORF whose function remains uncertain. With 0 bases removed from V and 0 bases from J, the gap between germline ends came to 8 bases. This CDR3 has 15 residues. The CDR3 here is CASSQSKELNTEAFF. DNA for the CDR3: TGCGCCAGCAGTCAATCGAAGGAATTGAACACTGAAGCTTTCTTT.

In its sample, this clone was seen a few times. The chain has TRBV5-1 and TRBJ2-7; a possible D gene is TRBD2 (6 bases). CDR3 length equals 15 residues. The germline V gene has CDR1 SGHRS and CDR2 YFSETQ. V gave up 2 bases and J gave up 5 bases, with 17 bases separating them. The CDR3 protein is CASSFRGLARDEQYF. The CDR3 coding sequence is TGCGCCAGCAGCTTTCGGGGACTGGCAAGGGACGAGCAGTACTTC. The whole variable domain, filled in from reference TRBV5-1 and TRBJ2-7, reads KAGVTQTPRYLIKTRGQQVTLSCSPISGHRSVSWYQQTPGQGLQFLFEYFSETQRNKGNFPGRFSGRQFSNSRSEMNVSTLELGDSALYLCASSFRGLARDEQYFGPGTRLTVT.

The chain combines TRBV5-1 with TRBJ2-3; 11 bases fit TRBD2. The CDR3 length is 17 residues. The V and J ends lost 3 bases and 4 bases, in that order; junction bases with no gene match: 10. Germline CDR1 and CDR2: SGHRS and YFSETQ. In DNA form, the CDR3 reads TGCGCCAGCAGCTCCAGGACTAGCGGGCGCCCATCAGATACGCAGTATTTT. It specifies CASSSRTSGRPSDTQYF.

This chain joins TRBV19 and TRBJ1-4; D is uncertain. Deletions cut 3 bases from V and 4 bases from J, with 18 bases between. This CDR3 contains 17 residues. The V gene's germline CDR1 is LNHDA and CDR2 SQIVND (reference sequence). The CDR3 sequence is CASSMGLSAIDNEKLFF. DNA of the CDR3: TGTGCCAGTAGTATGGGTCTTTCGGCAATCGATAATGAAAAACTGTTTTTT.

The chain has TRBV27 and TRBJ2-7; D not resolved. This CDR3 has 13 residues. Germline assignment: CDR1 MNHEY and CDR2 SMNVEV (reference sequence). Trimming stripped 5 bases from V and 7 bases from J, with 15 bases between. The CDR3 DNA sequence: TGTGCCAGCAGTCCGTACTATCAAGGGGAGCAGTACTTC. Encoded protein: CASSPYYQGEQYF.